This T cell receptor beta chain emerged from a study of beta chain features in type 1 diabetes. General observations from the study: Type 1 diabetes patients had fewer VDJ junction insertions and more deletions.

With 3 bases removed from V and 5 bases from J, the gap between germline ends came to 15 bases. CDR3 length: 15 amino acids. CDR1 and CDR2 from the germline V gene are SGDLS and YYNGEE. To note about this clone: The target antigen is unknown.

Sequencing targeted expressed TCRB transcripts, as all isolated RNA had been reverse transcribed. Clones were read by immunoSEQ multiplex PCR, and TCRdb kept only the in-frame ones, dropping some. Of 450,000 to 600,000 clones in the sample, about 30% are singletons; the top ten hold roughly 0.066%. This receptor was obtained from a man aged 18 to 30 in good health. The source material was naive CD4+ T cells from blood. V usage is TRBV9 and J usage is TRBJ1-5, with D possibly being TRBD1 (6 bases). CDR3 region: CASSAGTNLHQPQHF. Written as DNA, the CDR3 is TGTGCCAGCAGCGCCGGGACAAACCTCCATCAGCCCCAGCATTTT.